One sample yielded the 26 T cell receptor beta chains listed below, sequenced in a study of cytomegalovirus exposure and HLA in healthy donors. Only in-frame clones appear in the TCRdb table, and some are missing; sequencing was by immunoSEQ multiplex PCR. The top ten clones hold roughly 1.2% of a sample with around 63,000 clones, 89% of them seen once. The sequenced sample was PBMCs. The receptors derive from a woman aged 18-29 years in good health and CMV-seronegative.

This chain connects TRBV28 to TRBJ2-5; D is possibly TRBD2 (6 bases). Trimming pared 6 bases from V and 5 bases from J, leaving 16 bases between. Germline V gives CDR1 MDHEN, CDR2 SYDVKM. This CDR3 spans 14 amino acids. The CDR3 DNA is TGTGCCAGCAGACCCCACGCGGGGTCGGAGACCCAGTACTTC. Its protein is CASRPHAGSETQYF.

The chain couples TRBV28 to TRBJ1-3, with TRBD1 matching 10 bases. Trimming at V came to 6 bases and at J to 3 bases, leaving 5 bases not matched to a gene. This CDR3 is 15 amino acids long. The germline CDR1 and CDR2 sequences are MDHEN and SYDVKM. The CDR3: CASRGGQGIGNTIYF. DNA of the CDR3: TGTGCCAGCAGAGGGGGACAGGGGATTGGAAACACCATATATTTT.

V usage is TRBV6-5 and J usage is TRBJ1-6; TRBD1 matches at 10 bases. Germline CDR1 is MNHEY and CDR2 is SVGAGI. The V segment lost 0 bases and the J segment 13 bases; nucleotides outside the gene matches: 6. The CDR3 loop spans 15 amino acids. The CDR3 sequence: CASSYSGTGDLPLHF. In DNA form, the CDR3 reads TGTGCCAGCAGTTACTCGGGGACAGGGGATTTGCCCCTCCACTTT.

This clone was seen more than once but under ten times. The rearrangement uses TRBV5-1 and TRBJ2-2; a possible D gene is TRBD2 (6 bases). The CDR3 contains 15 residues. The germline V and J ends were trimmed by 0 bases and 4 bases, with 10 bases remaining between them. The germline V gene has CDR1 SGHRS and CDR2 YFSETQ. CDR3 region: CASSLVGGSTGELFF. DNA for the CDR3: TGCGCCAGCAGCTTGGTGGGGGGATCCACCGGGGAGCTGTTTTTT.

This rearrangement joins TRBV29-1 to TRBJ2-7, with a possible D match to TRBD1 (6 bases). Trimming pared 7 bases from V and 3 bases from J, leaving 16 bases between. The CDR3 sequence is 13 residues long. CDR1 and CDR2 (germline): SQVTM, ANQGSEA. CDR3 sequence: CSATGSSFYEQYF. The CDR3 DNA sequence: TGCAGCGCTACAGGGTCCTCTTTCTACGAGCAGTACTTC.

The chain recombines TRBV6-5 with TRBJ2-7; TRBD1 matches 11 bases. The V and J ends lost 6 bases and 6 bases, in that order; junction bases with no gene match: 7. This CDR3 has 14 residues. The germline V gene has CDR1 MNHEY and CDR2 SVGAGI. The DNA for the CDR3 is TGTGCCAGCAGCCTAGGACAGGGGGCATCCGAGCAGTACTTC. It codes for CASSLGQGASEQYF.

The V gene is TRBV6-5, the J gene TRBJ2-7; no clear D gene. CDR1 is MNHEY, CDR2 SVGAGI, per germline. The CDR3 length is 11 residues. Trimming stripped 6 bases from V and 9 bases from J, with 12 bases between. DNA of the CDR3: TGTGCCAGCAGCCCGCGACTGGGGCAGTACTTC. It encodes CASSPRLGQYF.

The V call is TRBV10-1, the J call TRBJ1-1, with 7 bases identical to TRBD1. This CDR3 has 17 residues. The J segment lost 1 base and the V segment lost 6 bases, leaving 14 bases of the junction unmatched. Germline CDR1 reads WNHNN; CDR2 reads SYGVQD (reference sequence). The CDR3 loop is CASSHTGESSSNTEAFF. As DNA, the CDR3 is TGCGCCAGCAGCCATACAGGGGAGTCATCGTCGAACACTGAAGCTTTCTTT.

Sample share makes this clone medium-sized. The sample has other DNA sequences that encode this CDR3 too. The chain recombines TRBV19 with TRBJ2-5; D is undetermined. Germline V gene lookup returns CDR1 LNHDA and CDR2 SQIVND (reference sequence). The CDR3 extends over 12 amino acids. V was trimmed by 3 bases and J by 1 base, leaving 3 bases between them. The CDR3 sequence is CASSISQETQYF. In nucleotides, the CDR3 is TGTGCCAGTAGTATCTCCCAAGAGACCCAGTACTTC.

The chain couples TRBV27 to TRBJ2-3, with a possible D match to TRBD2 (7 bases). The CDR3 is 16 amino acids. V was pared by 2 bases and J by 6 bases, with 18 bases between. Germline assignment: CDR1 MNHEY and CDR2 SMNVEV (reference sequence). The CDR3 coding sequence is TGTGCCAGCAGTTTAGGGGGACTGGGGGGGCCCGATACGCAGTATTTT. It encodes CASSLGGLGGPDTQYF.

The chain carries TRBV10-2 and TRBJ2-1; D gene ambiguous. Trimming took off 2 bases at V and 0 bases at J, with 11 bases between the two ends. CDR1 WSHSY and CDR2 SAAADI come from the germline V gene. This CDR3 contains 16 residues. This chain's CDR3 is CASSEITASSYNEQFF. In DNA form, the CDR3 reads TGCGCCAGCAGTGAGATAACCGCGAGCTCCTACAATGAGCAGTTCTTC.

CDR3 residues: CASSWGQTGGSDTPLHF. The CDR3, as DNA: TGTGCCAGCAGTTGGGGTCAGACAGGGGGCAGTGATACACCCCTCCACTTT. This sequence joins TRBV2 and TRBJ1-6; 10 nucleotides agree with TRBD1. Unmatched junction bases numbered 15, after V lost 5 bases and J lost 11 bases. The germline V gene has CDR1 SNHLY and CDR2 FYNNEI. The CDR3 has 17 residues.

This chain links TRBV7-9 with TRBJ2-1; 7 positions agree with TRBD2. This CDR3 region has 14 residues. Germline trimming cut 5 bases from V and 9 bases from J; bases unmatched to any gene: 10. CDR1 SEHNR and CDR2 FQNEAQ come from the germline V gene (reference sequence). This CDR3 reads CASSRSGNLPEQFF. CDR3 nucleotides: TGTGCCAGCAGCAGAAGCGGGAACCTCCCTGAGCAGTTCTTC.

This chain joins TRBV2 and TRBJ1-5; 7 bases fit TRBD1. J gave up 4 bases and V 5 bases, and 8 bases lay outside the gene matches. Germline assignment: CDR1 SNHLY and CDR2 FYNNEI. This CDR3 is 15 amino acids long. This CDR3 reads CASSLNRGSNQPQHF. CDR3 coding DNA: TGTGCCAGCAGTCTAAACAGGGGCTCAAATCAGCCCCAGCATTTT.

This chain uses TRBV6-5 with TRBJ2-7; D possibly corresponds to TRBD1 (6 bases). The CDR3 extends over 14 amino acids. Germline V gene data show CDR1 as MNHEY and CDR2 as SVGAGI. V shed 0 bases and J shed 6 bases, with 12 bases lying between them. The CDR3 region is CASSYSYRALEQYF. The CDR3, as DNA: TGTGCCAGCAGTTACTCATACAGGGCGCTCGAGCAGTACTTC.

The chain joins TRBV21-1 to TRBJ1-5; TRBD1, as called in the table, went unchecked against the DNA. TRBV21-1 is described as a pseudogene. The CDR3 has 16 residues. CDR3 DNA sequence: TGTGCCAGCAACAAGGGTGGGACAGGGGAAAATCAGCCCCAGCATTTT. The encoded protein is CASNKGGTGENQPQHF.

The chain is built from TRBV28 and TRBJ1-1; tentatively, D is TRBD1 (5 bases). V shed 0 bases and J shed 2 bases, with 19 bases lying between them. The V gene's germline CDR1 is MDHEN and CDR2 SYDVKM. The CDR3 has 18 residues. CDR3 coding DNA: TGTGCCAGCAGTTTATGGGCAGGGCTCACCAGAGACAACACTGAAGCTTTCTTT. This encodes CASSLWAGLTRDNTEAFF. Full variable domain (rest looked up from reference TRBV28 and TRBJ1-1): DVKVTQSSRYLVKRTGEKVFLECVQDMDHENMFWYRQDPGLGLRLIYFSYDVKMKEKGDIPEGYSVSREKKERFSLILESASTNQTSMYLCASSLWAGLTRDNTEAFFGQGTRLTVV.

CDR3 residues: CASRMGQGAGANVLTF. The CDR3 DNA follows: TGTGCCAGCCGAATGGGGCAGGGGGCTGGGGCCAACGTCCTGACTTTC. J is TRBJ2-6 and V is TRBV6-6; TRBD1 agrees at 7 bases. The CDR3 has 16 residues. Germline assignment: CDR1 MNHNY and CDR2 SVGAGI (reference sequence). The J segment lost 2 bases and the V segment lost 8 bases, leaving 9 bases of the junction unmatched.

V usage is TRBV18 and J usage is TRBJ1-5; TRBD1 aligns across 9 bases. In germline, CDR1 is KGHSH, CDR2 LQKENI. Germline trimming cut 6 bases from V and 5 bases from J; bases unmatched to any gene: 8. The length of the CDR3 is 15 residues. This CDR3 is CASSPGQGGDQPQHF. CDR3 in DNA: TGTGCCAGCTCGCCGGGACAGGGCGGGGATCAGCCCCAGCATTTT.

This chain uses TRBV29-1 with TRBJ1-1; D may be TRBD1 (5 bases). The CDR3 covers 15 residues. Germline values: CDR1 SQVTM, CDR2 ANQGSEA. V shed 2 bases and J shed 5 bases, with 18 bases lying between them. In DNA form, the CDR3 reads TGCAGCGTTGAACTAACCGCCGGGGGAGGGACTGAAGCTTTCTTT. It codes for CSVELTAGGGTEAFF.

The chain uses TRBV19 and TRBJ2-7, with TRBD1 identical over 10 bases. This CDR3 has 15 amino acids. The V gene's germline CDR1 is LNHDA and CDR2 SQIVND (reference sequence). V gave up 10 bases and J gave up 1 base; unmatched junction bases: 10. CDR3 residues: CANQPGQGGSYEQYF. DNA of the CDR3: TGTGCCAATCAACCCGGACAGGGGGGATCCTACGAGCAGTACTTC. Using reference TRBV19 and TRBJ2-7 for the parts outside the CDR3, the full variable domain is DGGITQSPKYLFRKEGQNVTLSCEQNLNHDAMYWYRQDPGQGLRLIYYSQIVNDFQKGDIAEGYSVSREKKESFPLTVTSAQKNPTAFYLCANQPGQGGSYEQYFGPGTRLTVT.

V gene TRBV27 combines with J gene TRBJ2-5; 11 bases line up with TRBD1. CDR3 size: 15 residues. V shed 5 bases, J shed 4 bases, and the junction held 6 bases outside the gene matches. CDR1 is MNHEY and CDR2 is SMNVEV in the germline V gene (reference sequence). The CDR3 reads CASSAGTGGRETQYF. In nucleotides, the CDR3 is TGTGCCAGCAGTGCCGGGACAGGGGGTCGAGAGACCCAGTACTTC.

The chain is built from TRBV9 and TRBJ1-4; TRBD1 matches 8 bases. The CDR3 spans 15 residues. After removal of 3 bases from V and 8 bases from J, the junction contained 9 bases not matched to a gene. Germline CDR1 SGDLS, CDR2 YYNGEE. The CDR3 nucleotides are TGTGCCAGCAGCGCCATGACAGGGGACTGGGAAAAACTGTTTTTT. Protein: CASSAMTGDWEKLFF.

The CDR3: CASSPNDRFSTNEKLFF. CDR3 sequence (DNA): TGTGCCAGCAGCCCTAATGACAGGTTCTCAACTAATGAAAAACTGTTTTTT. The rearrangement uses TRBV27 and TRBJ1-4; perhaps TRBD1 as D (6 bases). CDR1 MNHEY and CDR2 SMNVEV come from the germline V gene (reference sequence). This CDR3 spans 17 amino acids. V lost 6 bases and J lost 0, with 17 bases in between.

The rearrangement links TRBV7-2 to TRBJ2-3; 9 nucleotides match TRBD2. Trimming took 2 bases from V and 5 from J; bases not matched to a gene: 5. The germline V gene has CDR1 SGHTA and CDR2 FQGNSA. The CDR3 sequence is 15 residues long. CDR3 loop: CASSLRGGEIDTQYF. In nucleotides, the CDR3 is TGTGCCAGCAGCTTACGCGGGGGGGAAATAGATACGCAGTATTTT.

The CDR3 region is CASSLYTAGGTEAFF. The CDR3 DNA reads TGCGCCAGCAGCTTGTACACCGCAGGGGGCACTGAAGCTTTCTTT. The V gene is TRBV5-1, the J gene TRBJ1-1; 7 bases fit TRBD1. J was trimmed by 4 bases and V by 1 base; bases with no gene match: 7. Germline V gene sequence: CDR1 SGHRS, CDR2 YFSETQ. The CDR3 loop spans 15 amino acids.